This passage covers 21 T cell receptor beta chains from one sample sequenced in a study of blood T cell repertoires in COVID-19. The assay was immunoSEQ multiplex PCR, and TCRdb's table has in-frame clones only and misses some. The table lists some 140,000 clones, roughly 79% of them singletons. Sequenced input: peripheral blood. Receptors originate from a human donor in a cohort sampled during active COVID-19.

The genes are TRBV28 and TRBJ1-2, with D unresolved. V lost 4 bases to trimming and J lost 5 bases, with 23 bases between them. CDR1 is MDHEN, CDR2 SYDVKM, per germline. This CDR3 comprises 17 residues. The CDR3 DNA is TGTGCCAGCAGTTCCTCTAATATCGGTGCGGGTATTTATGGCTACACCTTC. Translation: CASSSSNIGAGIYGYTF.

This chain links TRBV4-2 with TRBJ1-1; no clear D gene. The CDR3 is 15 amino acids. CDR1 is LGHNA and CDR2 is YNFKEQ in the germline V gene. V lost 4 bases, J lost 2 bases, and 14 bases lay in between. CDR3 nucleotides: TGTGCCAGCAGCCTCGTTGAGGGAGTAAACACTGAAGCTTTCTTT. Translated: CASSLVEGVNTEAFF.

The chain uses TRBV21-1 and TRBJ2-5; the table's D call TRBD1 went unverified against the DNA. TRBV21-1 is designated a pseudogene. The CDR3 is made up of 16 amino acids. CDR3 sequence: CASSKSPGQGKETQYF. The DNA for the CDR3 is TGTGCCAGCAGCAAAAGCCCCGGACAGGGGAAAGAGACCCAGTACTTC.

The chain joins TRBV4-1 to TRBJ2-5; tentatively, D is TRBD2 (5 bases). CDR3 size: 16 residues. In germline, CDR1 is MGHRA, CDR2 YSYEKL. V was cut by 1 base and J by 0 bases, with 12 bases left in between. The CDR3 spells CASSQVGSLYQETQYF. DNA for the CDR3: TGCGCCAGCAGCCAAGTAGGGAGTCTGTACCAAGAGACCCAGTACTTC.

This chain uses TRBV30 with TRBJ2-3; 7 bases map to TRBD1. The germline V gene encodes CDR1 GTSNPN and CDR2 SVGIG (reference sequence). This CDR3 contains 15 residues. V was clipped by 1 base and J by 6 bases; unmatched bases: 10. CDR3 sequence reads: CAWSAGDSPVDTQYF. CDR3 sequence (DNA): TGTGCCTGGAGTGCCGGGGACAGTCCAGTGGATACGCAGTATTTT.

This chain links TRBV11-2 with TRBJ2-7; TRBD1 might be the D (5 bases). The CDR3 consists of 15 residues. Germline CDR1 reads SGHAT; CDR2 reads FQNNGV. V was pared by 3 bases and J by 0 bases, with 12 bases between. CDR3 protein: CASSFEDKSSYEQYF. In nucleotides, the CDR3 is TGTGCCAGCAGCTTCGAGGACAAGAGCTCCTACGAGCAGTACTTC.

J is TRBJ1-5 and V is TRBV7-8, with TRBD1 identical over 10 bases. The CDR3 spans 16 residues. The germline V gene has CDR1 SGHVS and CDR2 FQNEAQ. With 5 bases clipped from V and 2 bases from J, the junction kept 6 bases outside the gene matches. Here the CDR3 DNA reads TGTGCCAGCAGCCCACGGGACAGGGGTGGCAATCAGCCCCAGCATTTT. Translating it yields CASSPRDRGGNQPQHF.

The chain links TRBV6-5 to TRBJ1-5, with D tentatively TRBD1 (6 bases). The germline V gene has CDR1 MNHEY and CDR2 SVGAGI. Trimming removed 6 bases from V and 7 bases from J, with 13 bases in between. This CDR3 contains 13 residues. In DNA, the CDR3 is TGTGCCAGCAGAAGGTCAGGGGACCAGCCCCAGCATTTT. As protein: CASRRSGDQPQHF.

The chain uses TRBV10-1 and TRBJ2-3; D not resolved. With 0 bases removed from V and 0 bases from J, the gap between germline ends came to 10 bases. This CDR3 has 16 residues. From germline, CDR1 is WNHNN and CDR2 SYGVQD (reference sequence). CDR3 sequence reads: CASSESYGASTDTQYF. CDR3 DNA sequence: TGCGCCAGCAGTGAGTCGTACGGAGCTAGCACAGATACGCAGTATTTT.

This chain uses TRBV28 with TRBJ1-2, with TRBD1 identical over 7 bases. V was pared by 6 bases and J by 4 bases, with 8 bases of the junction left unmatched. Germline CDR1 reads MDHEN; CDR2 reads SYDVKM. This CDR3 contains 14 residues. The CDR3 DNA sequence: TGTGCCAGCAGCCTGACCGGGACAGCCTATGGCTACACCTTC. It yields the protein CASSLTGTAYGYTF.

This clone was seen a single time. Other DNA sequences within the sample encode an identical CDR3. The chain uses TRBV5-5 and TRBJ1-1, with D uncertain. Germline lookup yields CDR1 SGHKS and CDR2 YYEKEE (reference sequence). V lost 0 bases to trimming and J lost 1 base, with 10 bases between them. The CDR3 is 15 amino acids. The CDR3 region is CASSLGPGKNTEAFF. The CDR3 nucleotides read TGTGCCAGCAGCTTGGGTCCGGGGAAGAACACTGAAGCTTTCTTT.

The gene calls are TRBV9 and TRBJ2-5, with D maybe TRBD2 (5 bases). The CDR3 has 15 amino acids. Trimming pared 0 bases from V and 1 base from J, leaving 10 bases between. Germline values: CDR1 SGDLS, CDR2 YYNGEE. CDR3 bases: TGTGCCAGCAGCGTAGCTACCGGACTCCAAGAGACCCAGTACTTC. Its protein is CASSVATGLQETQYF.

The count of this clone is one. This sequence joins TRBV4-2 and TRBJ2-3; maybe TRBD2 (6 bases). Per germline, CDR1 LGHNA and CDR2 YNFKEQ. V lost 0 bases and J 8 bases, leaving 12 bases between the germline ends. This CDR3 spans 14 amino acids. CDR3 amino acids: CASSQDRGRGTQYF. The CDR3 coding sequence is TGTGCCAGCAGCCAAGATCGAGGGCGGGGTACGCAGTATTTT.

The V and J genes are TRBV6-6 and TRBJ2-7; 7 bases agree with TRBD1. In germline, CDR1 is MNHNY, CDR2 SVGAGI (reference sequence). The CDR3 covers 13 residues. V lost 2 bases, J lost 4 bases, and 2 bases stayed unmatched. Here the CDR3 reads CASSYRQGYEQYF. DNA for the CDR3: TGTGCCAGCAGTTACCGACAGGGTTACGAGCAGTACTTC.

V and J are TRBV11-3 and TRBJ2-1, with 13 positions matching TRBD2. The CDR3 loop spans 19 amino acids. Germline CDR1 SGHNT, CDR2 YENEEA. Trimming cost V 1 base and J 7 bases; bases outside gene matches: 13. This CDR3 reads CASSLASLAGGLWNNEQFF. CDR3 bases: TGTGCCAGCAGCTTAGCCTCACTAGCGGGGGGGCTATGGAATAATGAGCAGTTCTTC.

The rearrangement links TRBV11-2 to TRBJ2-2, with no clear D. Germline V gene lookup returns CDR1 SGHAT and CDR2 FQNNGV. The CDR3 extends over 16 amino acids. V lost 2 bases and J lost 0, with 10 bases in between. The CDR3 DNA sequence: TGTGCCAGCAGCTTAACGCGAAGTGCGAACACCGGGGAGCTGTTTTTT. Translated: CASSLTRSANTGELFF.

This clone was seen once. This chain connects TRBV29-1 to TRBJ2-3; 8 bases map to TRBD1. Germline V gene lookup returns CDR1 SQVTM and CDR2 ANQGSEA. The CDR3 sequence is 14 residues long. Trimming removed 6 bases from V and 1 base from J; junction bases left unmatched: 6. The CDR3 region is CSVSGQGRTDTQYF. CDR3 coding DNA: TGCAGCGTGAGCGGACAGGGCCGCACAGATACGCAGTATTTT.

This rearrangement joins TRBV7-9 to TRBJ2-1; 9 bases fit TRBD2. This CDR3 region has 15 residues. Germline loops: CDR1 SEHNR, CDR2 FQNEAQ (reference sequence). Germline trimming cut 1 base from V and 4 bases from J; bases unmatched to any gene: 2. This chain's CDR3 is CASSLVLAGYNEQFF. For the CDR3, the DNA is TGTGCCAGCAGCTTAGTTCTAGCGGGGTACAATGAGCAGTTCTTC.

V and J are TRBV10-3 and TRBJ2-4, with D tentatively TRBD2 (6 bases). This CDR3 region has 16 residues. Germline V gives CDR1 ENHRY, CDR2 SYGVKD. Between the trimmed V and J ends, which lost 7 bases and 1 base, there was a span of 17 bases. DNA for the CDR3: TGTGCCATCACCGAAGGAGGGGTAGTGGCCAAAAACATTCAGTACTTC. Translation gives CAITEGGVVAKNIQYF.

The V call is TRBV5-5, the J call TRBJ2-7; 7 positions agree with TRBD2. The CDR3 is 14 residues long. Germline V gives CDR1 SGHKS, CDR2 YYEKEE (reference sequence). The V segment lost 0 bases and the J segment 7 bases; nucleotides outside the gene matches: 7. The CDR3 nucleotides are TGTGCCAGCAGCTTGGCTGCCCGGGGAGGGGAGCAGTACTTC. Protein sequence: CASSLAARGGEQYF.

The V call is TRBV6-6, the J call TRBJ1-4; 8 nucleotides match TRBD1. This CDR3 is 16 amino acids long. The germline V gene has CDR1 MNHNY and CDR2 SVGAGI (reference sequence). Losses at the gene ends were 6 bases for V and 4 bases for J; bases not matched to a gene: 10. DNA for the CDR3: TGTGCCAGCAGCAGGATACAGGGGGAGATTAATGAAAAACTGTTTTTT. Its translation is CASSRIQGEINEKLFF.